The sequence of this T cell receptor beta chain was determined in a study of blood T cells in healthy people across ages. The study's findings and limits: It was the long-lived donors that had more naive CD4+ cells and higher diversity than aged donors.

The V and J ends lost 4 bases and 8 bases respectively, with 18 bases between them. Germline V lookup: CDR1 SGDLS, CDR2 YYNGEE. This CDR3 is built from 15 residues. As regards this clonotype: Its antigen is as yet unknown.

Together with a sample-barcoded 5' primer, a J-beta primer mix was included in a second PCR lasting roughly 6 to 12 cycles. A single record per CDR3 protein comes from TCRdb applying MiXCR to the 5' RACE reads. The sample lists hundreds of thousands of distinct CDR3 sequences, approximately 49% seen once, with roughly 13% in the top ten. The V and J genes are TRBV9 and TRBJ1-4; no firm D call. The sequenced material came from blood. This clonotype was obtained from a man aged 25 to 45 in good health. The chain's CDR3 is CASSPVEAPGEKLFF. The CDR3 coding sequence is TGTGCCAGCAGCCCGGTGGAGGCGCCGGGGGAAAAACTGTTTTTT.